The table lists the clone carrying this T cell receptor beta chain with many counts. The CDR3 has 12 amino acids. Germline CDR1 reads SNHLY; CDR2 reads FYNNEI. Trimming took 6 bases from V and 9 from J; bases not matched to a gene: 6. This specimen belongs to a study of blood T cell repertoires in COVID-19. Whole-study context: Samples representing acute and convalescent COVID-19 were sourced from the United States, Italy and Spain. PBMCs, B-cell-depleted T cells, or T cells were the source of the cDNA or gDNA that made up the material.

Per the original methods: Nucleated cell counts were estimated from reference gene primer amplification. Some clones are missing from TCRdb's copy, which holds only in-frame ones; the method was immunoSEQ multiplex PCR. V and J calls and clone size follow that table, whereas D and trimming were derived from the DNA. The sample yields more than 200,000 clones, around 82% seen once. The source is a man aged 50-59 years with active or convalescent COVID-19. The chain couples TRBV2 to TRBJ1-2, with 8 bases fitting TRBD1. Source material: peripheral blood. CDR3 nucleotide sequence: TGTGCCAGCAGGACAGACAGGGGCAGCTACACCTTC. This translates into CASRTDRGSYTF.